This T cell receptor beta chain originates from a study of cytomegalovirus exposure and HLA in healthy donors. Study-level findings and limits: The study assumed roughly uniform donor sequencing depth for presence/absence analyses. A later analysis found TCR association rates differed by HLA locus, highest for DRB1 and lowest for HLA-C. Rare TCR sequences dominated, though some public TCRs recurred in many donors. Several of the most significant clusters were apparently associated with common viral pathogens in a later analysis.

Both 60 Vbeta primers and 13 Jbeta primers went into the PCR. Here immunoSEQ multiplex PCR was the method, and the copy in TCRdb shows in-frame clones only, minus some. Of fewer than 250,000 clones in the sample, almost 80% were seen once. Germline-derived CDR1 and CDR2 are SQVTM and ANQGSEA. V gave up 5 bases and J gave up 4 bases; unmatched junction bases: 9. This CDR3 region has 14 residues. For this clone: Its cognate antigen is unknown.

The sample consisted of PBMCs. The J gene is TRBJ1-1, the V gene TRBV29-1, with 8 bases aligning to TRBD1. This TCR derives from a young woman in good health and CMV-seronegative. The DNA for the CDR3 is TGCAGCGTTCAGACAGGGGCGCGGAGCACTGAAGCTTTCTTT. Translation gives CSVQTGARSTEAFF.